The clone carrying this T cell receptor beta chain appeared once. The data are from a study of blood T cell repertoires in COVID-19. The overall study: The United States, Italy and Spain provided the acute and convalescent COVID-19 samples. The cDNA or gDNA used as material had been derived from T cells, B-cell-depleted T cells, or PBMCs.

As processed by the authors: Estimates of nucleated cell counts were drawn from the amplification of reference gene primers. Using immunoSEQ multiplex PCR, the repertoire was profiled, and TCRdb retains in-frame clones only, with some absent. The DNA gave D and trimming, while V, J and clone size come from that table. The profile shows 280,000 or so clones, about 91% of them singletons. This CDR3 comprises 12 residues. CDR1 is GTSNPN and CDR2 is SVGIG in the germline V gene (reference sequence). The germline V and J ends were trimmed by 2 bases and 6 bases, with 5 bases remaining between them. The TCR originated in a woman aged 60-75 years with acute or convalescent COVID-19. The sample comprised peripheral blood. The V and J genes are TRBV30 and TRBJ1-6; D is unclear. The CDR3, as DNA: TGTGCCTGGAGTACGGTTAATTCACCCCTCCACTTT. This gives the protein CAWSTVNSPLHF.